This note documents a single T cell receptor (beta chain) sequence. J gave up 8 bases and V 3 bases, and 7 bases lay outside the gene matches. CDR3 length: 15 residues. Germline V gives CDR1 SGHRS, CDR2 YFSETQ. The sample originates from a study of T-cell reconstitution after alpha-beta-depleted transplantation in children. Unique molecular identifiers were incorporated when the TCRbeta library was constructed. TCRdb ran MiXCR on the PCR reads and lists one entry per CDR3 protein. The sample includes tens of thousands of distinct CDR3 sequences, 6% to 8.5% of them seen just once. The sample here was PBMCs from the stem cell graft donor, taken from the stem cell graft. The chain uses TRBV5-1 and TRBJ2-1, with 11 bases that match TRBD1. The receptor was isolated from a human donor who donated a stem cell graft to a child with acute lymphoblastic leukemia. CDR3 sequence reads: CASSYAGQGVDEQFF. The CDR3 DNA is TGCGCCAGCAGCTACGCGGGACAGGGGGTCGATGAGCAGTTCTTC. Full variable domain (rest looked up from reference TRBV5-1 and TRBJ2-1): KAGVTQTPRYLIKTRGQQVTLSCSPISGHRSVSWYQQTPGQGLQFLFEYFSETQRNKGNFPGRFSGRQFSNSRSEMNVSTLELGDSALYLCASSYAGQGVDEQFFGPGTRLTVL.